Shown below are 26 T cell receptor beta chains from a single sample sequenced in a study of identical twins. Each CDR3 protein is one row after TCRdb ran MiXCR on the 5' RACE reads. The table includes 400,000 to 500,000 distinct CDR3 sequences, less than 20% detected once. The material sequenced was naive T cells sorted from blood. These receptors originate from a man between 50 and 59 years old in good health.

This clonotype has just a few counts. J is TRBJ2-7 and V is TRBV20-1; 8 bases are a match to TRBD2. Trimming removed 2 bases from V and 6 bases from J; junction bases left unmatched: 9. The CDR3 spans 14 residues. In germline, CDR1 is DFQATT, CDR2 SNEGSKA (reference sequence). CDR3 DNA sequence: TGCAGTGCTAGACGGGGGGGGAAGCCGAGCGAGCAGTACTTC. Amino acids: CSARRGGKPSEQYF.

This clonotype was recorded a few times. The chain employs TRBV15 and TRBJ1-5; D is unclear. The CDR3 has 14 amino acids. V shed 0 bases and J shed 2 bases, with 5 bases lying between them. CDR1 LNHNV and CDR2 YYDKDF come from the germline V gene (reference sequence). CDR3 region: CATSRDAGNQPQHF. The CDR3 nucleotides are TGTGCCACCAGCAGAGATGCGGGCAATCAGCCCCAGCATTTT.

The CDR3 DNA follows: TGTGCCAGCAGCGTAGAGTGGGGTCCAGGATCCGAGCAGTACTTC. The encoded protein is CASSVEWGPGSEQYF. The J gene is TRBJ2-7, the V gene TRBV9; the D is unclear. Trimming removed 0 bases at V and 6 bases at J, with 16 bases between. The CDR3 length is 15 residues. Germline CDR1 is SGDLS and CDR2 is YYNGEE. The whole variable domain, remainder taken from reference TRBV9 and TRBJ2-7, is DSGVTQTPKHLITATGQRVTLRCSPRSGDLSVYWYQQSLDQGLQFLIQYYNGEERAKGNILERFSAQQFPDLHSELNLSSLELGDSALYFCASSVEWGPGSEQYFGPGTRLTVT.

This clonotype has more than one count but fewer than ten. V and J are TRBV4-3 and TRBJ2-3; D gene uncertain. There are 16 residues in the CDR3. Trimming stripped 1 base from V and 4 bases from J, with 15 bases between. Germline V lookup: CDR1 LGHNA, CDR2 YSLEER. The chain's CDR3 is CASSQGVSWRSDTQYF. Written as DNA, the CDR3 is TGCGCCAGCAGCCAAGGCGTATCATGGCGCTCAGATACGCAGTATTTT.

This clonotype was counted many times. V usage is TRBV18 and J usage is TRBJ2-7, with D possibly matching TRBD1 (6 bases). The CDR3 consists of 14 residues. Germline lookup yields CDR1 KGHSH and CDR2 LQKENI. Between the trimmed V and J ends, which lost 5 bases and 1 base, there was a span of 12 bases. The CDR3 region has the DNA TGTGCCAGCTCAGAATACAGGGAGTCCTACGAGCAGTACTTC. Its protein product is CASSEYRESYEQYF. Looking up the rest from reference TRBV18 and TRBJ2-7 gives the full variable domain: NAGVMQNPRHLVRRRGQEARLRCSPMKGHSHVYWYRQLPEEGLKFMVYLQKENIIDESGMPKERFSAEFPKEGPSILRIQQVVRGDSAAYFCASSEYRESYEQYFGPGTRLTVT.

V usage is TRBV20-1 and J usage is TRBJ2-7; TRBD1 matches 8 bases. The trim removed 1 base at V and 0 bases at J, leaving 5 bases unmatched. The CDR3 extends over 15 amino acids. Germline-derived CDR1 and CDR2 are DFQATT and SNEGSKA (reference sequence). The chain's CDR3 is CSARGNRGYSYEQYF. CDR3 coding DNA: TGCAGTGCTAGAGGTAACAGGGGGTACTCCTACGAGCAGTACTTC.

This clonotype was counted only a few times. The chain uses TRBV3-1 and TRBJ2-5, with 10 bases matching TRBD1. Germline V gene sequence: CDR1 LGHDT, CDR2 YNNKEL (reference sequence). This CDR3 contains 19 residues. V dropped 3 bases and J dropped 2; count of bases not matched to a gene: 15. The DNA of the CDR3 is TGTGCCAGCAGCCAGGGGGACAGGGGCCTAATAGAAGAACAAGAGACCCAGTACTTC. This codes for CASSQGDRGLIEEQETQYF.

This chain joins TRBV6-1 and TRBJ2-7; D may be TRBD2 (6 bases). The germline V gene encodes CDR1 MNHNS and CDR2 SASEGT. The germline V and J ends were trimmed by 2 bases and 3 bases, with 17 bases remaining between them. The CDR3 extends over 16 amino acids. The CDR3 reads CASSEMEGLPLYEQYF. CDR3 nucleotide sequence: TGTGCCAGCAGTGAAATGGAGGGCCTACCCCTCTACGAGCAGTACTTC.

This clonotype was recorded a few times. The CDR3 loop is CASSFRLGTNYGYTF. DNA for the CDR3: TGTGCCAGCAGCTTCAGATTAGGAACTAACTATGGCTACACCTTC. V usage is TRBV5-6 and J usage is TRBJ1-2; D is undetermined. Per the germline V gene, CDR1 is SGHDT and CDR2 is YYEEEE. With 2 bases removed from V and 0 bases from J, the gap between germline ends came to 11 bases. This CDR3 region has 15 residues.

The rearrangement uses TRBV7-8 and TRBJ1-1; D uncertain. The CDR3 is 18 amino acids. Germline lookup yields CDR1 SGHVS and CDR2 FQNEAQ. V dropped 5 bases and J dropped 5 bases, with 27 bases sitting between them. The CDR3 region is CASSPLWNFGIGVTEAFF. The CDR3 nucleotides are TGTGCCAGCAGCCCCCTTTGGAATTTCGGGATTGGAGTTACTGAAGCTTTCTTT. The whole variable domain, filled in from reference TRBV7-8 and TRBJ1-1, reads GAGVSQSPRYKVAKRGQDVALRCDPISGHVSLFWYQQALGQGPEFLTYFQNEAQLDKSGLPSDRFFAERPEGSVSTLKIQRTQQEDSAVYLCASSPLWNFGIGVTEAFFGQGTRLTVV.

This clonotype has only a few counts. The V call is TRBV20-1, the J call TRBJ2-7; 8 bases match TRBD1. Germline V lookup: CDR1 DFQATT, CDR2 SNEGSKA (reference sequence). The V gene end was trimmed by 0 bases and the J gene end by 9 bases; junction bases not matched to a gene: 19. This CDR3 region has 17 residues. The CDR3: CSARDRRTGQGSPGQYF. CDR3 nucleotides: TGCAGTGCTAGAGACCGCCGGACAGGACAGGGATCTCCGGGGCAGTACTTC.

This clonotype was seen a handful of times. This sequence joins TRBV5-1 and TRBJ2-1; 12 positions match TRBD2. V was pared by 0 bases and J by 8 bases, with 6 bases of the junction left unmatched. In germline, CDR1 is SGHRS, CDR2 YFSETQ. The CDR3 runs to 16 residues. The CDR3 is CASSLGASGRADEQFF. CDR3 DNA: TGCGCCAGCAGCTTGGGGGCTAGCGGGAGGGCCGATGAGCAGTTCTTC.

This clonotype turned up a few times. The chain joins TRBV7-8 to TRBJ2-7; the D gene is possibly TRBD1 (6 bases). V shed 1 base and J shed 0 bases, with 10 bases lying between them. The CDR3 loop spans 15 amino acids. Per the germline V gene, CDR1 is SGHVS and CDR2 is FQNEAQ. This CDR3 reads CASSLEVQGSYEQYF. The CDR3 DNA is TGTGCCAGCAGCTTAGAGGTACAGGGCTCCTACGAGCAGTACTTC.

This clonotype was seen ten or more times. The chain is built from TRBV6-5 and TRBJ2-1; D perhaps matches TRBD2 (6 bases). This CDR3 comprises 15 residues. V lost 0 bases to trimming and J lost 3 bases, with 9 bases between them. Germline values: CDR1 MNHEY, CDR2 SVGAGI. CDR3 sequence: CASSYSGTLYNEQFF. The CDR3 bases are TGTGCCAGCAGTTACTCGGGGACTCTCTACAATGAGCAGTTCTTC.

This chain joins TRBV12-3 or TRBV12-4 and TRBJ2-6; 8 positions match TRBD1. V was clipped by 11 bases and J by 0 bases; unmatched bases: 9. This CDR3 is 16 amino acids long. For the CDR3, the DNA is TGTGCCGGAAGGGCAGGGGGCGTCTCTGGGGCCAACGTCCTGACTTTC. The encoded protein is CAGRAGGVSGANVLTF.

In this sample, this clonotype turned up many times. The chain is built from TRBV4-1 and TRBJ2-1, with a possible D match to TRBD2 (6 bases). The CDR3 has 15 amino acids. The germline CDR1 and CDR2 sequences are MGHRA and YSYEKL. V gave up 2 bases and J gave up 6 bases, with 14 bases separating them. The CDR3 spells CASSQPAGLINEQFF. The DNA for the CDR3 is TGCGCCAGCAGCCAACCGGCGGGACTCATCAATGAGCAGTTCTTC.

This clonotype appeared many times. The chain links TRBV6-6 to TRBJ2-5; D is possibly TRBD2 (5 bases). The V gene lost 0 bases and the J gene lost 4 bases, with 6 bases spanning the gap. Germline V gene sequence: CDR1 MNHNY, CDR2 SVGAGI (reference sequence). The CDR3 contains 13 residues. The CDR3 spells CASSYSGRETQYF. CDR3 sequence (DNA): TGTGCCAGCAGTTACTCAGGGAGAGAGACCCAGTACTTC.

The chain joins TRBV6-1 to TRBJ2-3, with 8 bases that match TRBD1. J gave up 1 base and V 6 bases, and 9 bases lay outside the gene matches. The CDR3 contains 16 residues. Germline lookup yields CDR1 MNHNS and CDR2 SASEGT. As DNA, the CDR3 is TGTGCCAGCAGCCTAACCAGGGGGCTTGGCACAGATACGCAGTATTTT. Amino acid sequence: CASSLTRGLGTDTQYF.

This chain joins TRBV11-1 and TRBJ2-3; 10 bases match TRBD1. This CDR3 contains 14 residues. Germline assignment: CDR1 SGHAT and CDR2 FQDESV (reference sequence). V dropped 5 bases and J dropped 11; count of bases not matched to a gene: 10. The DNA for the CDR3 is TGTGCCAGCAGCGCCGGGACAGGGGTTTCTGGGCAGTATTTT. The encoded protein is CASSAGTGVSGQYF.

There are many counts of this clonotype. The genes are TRBV20-1 and TRBJ1-1; TRBD1 agrees at 9 bases. Germline lookup yields CDR1 DFQATT and CDR2 SNEGSKA (reference sequence). This CDR3 spans 14 amino acids. J lost 4 bases, V lost 3 bases, and 6 bases had no gene match. The CDR3 loop reads CSARDRGFGTEAFF. The CDR3 DNA sequence: TGCAGTGCTAGGGACAGGGGATTTGGCACTGAAGCTTTCTTT.

This clonotype appeared many times. The chain links TRBV28 to TRBJ2-7, with 12 bases fitting TRBD2. The CDR3 loop spans 15 amino acids. V shed 6 bases, J shed 3 bases, and the junction held 6 bases outside the gene matches. Germline V gene lookup returns CDR1 MDHEN and CDR2 SYDVKM. The CDR3 DNA follows: TGTGCCAGCAGGTTACTAGCGGGAGGCTTCTACGAGCAGTACTTC. Its translation is CASRLLAGGFYEQYF.

The table lists this clonotype with a few counts. This chain connects TRBV6-2 or TRBV6-3 to TRBJ2-5; 9 bases map to TRBD1. The CDR3 spans 16 residues. From germline, CDR1 is MNHEY and CDR2 SVGEGT. V lost 6 bases to trimming and J lost 5 bases; unmatched junction nucleotides: 13. Written as DNA, the CDR3 is TGTGCCAGCAGCCACTTTAACAGGGGGCTGGGCGAGACCCAGTACTTC. Its translation is CASSHFNRGLGETQYF.

This clonotype was observed a few times. The chain combines TRBV12-3 or TRBV12-4 with TRBJ1-1, with 7 bases matching TRBD1. The CDR3 runs to 14 residues. Trimming took 7 bases from V and 2 from J; bases not matched to a gene: 7. CDR3 bases: TGTGCCAGCACCCCGACAGGGTATAACACTGAAGCTTTCTTT. It codes for CASTPTGYNTEAFF.

The sample holds many counts of this clonotype. The chain joins TRBV3-1 to TRBJ2-1, with 14 bases aligning to TRBD2. With 4 bases clipped from V and 7 bases from J, the junction kept 3 bases outside the gene matches. The germline V gene encodes CDR1 LGHDT and CDR2 YNNKEL (reference sequence). This CDR3 contains 15 residues. The CDR3 coding sequence is TGTGCCAGCAGCCGGACTAGCGGGGGGACTAATGAGCAGTTCTTC. This codes for CASSRTSGGTNEQFF.

In its sample, this clonotype was seen a few times. V is TRBV4-3 and J is TRBJ1-4; D uncertain. With 0 bases removed from V and 5 bases from J, the gap between germline ends came to 7 bases. Germline V gene data show CDR1 as LGHNA and CDR2 as YSLEER. The CDR3 has 14 amino acids. The CDR3 region is CASSQEAVNEKLFF. In DNA form, the CDR3 reads TGCGCCAGCAGCCAAGAGGCCGTAAATGAAAAACTGTTTTTT.

This clonotype came up a few times. J is TRBJ2-2 and V is TRBV6-2 or TRBV6-3, with TRBD2 matching 7 bases. Germline loops: CDR1 MNHEY, CDR2 SVGEGT. With V trimmed by 7 bases and J by 6 bases, 14 bases remained unmatched. The CDR3 covers 16 residues. CDR3 amino acids: CASTPARLALPGELFF. The CDR3 DNA reads as TGTGCCAGCACCCCCGCCCGACTAGCTTTGCCCGGGGAGCTGTTTTTT.